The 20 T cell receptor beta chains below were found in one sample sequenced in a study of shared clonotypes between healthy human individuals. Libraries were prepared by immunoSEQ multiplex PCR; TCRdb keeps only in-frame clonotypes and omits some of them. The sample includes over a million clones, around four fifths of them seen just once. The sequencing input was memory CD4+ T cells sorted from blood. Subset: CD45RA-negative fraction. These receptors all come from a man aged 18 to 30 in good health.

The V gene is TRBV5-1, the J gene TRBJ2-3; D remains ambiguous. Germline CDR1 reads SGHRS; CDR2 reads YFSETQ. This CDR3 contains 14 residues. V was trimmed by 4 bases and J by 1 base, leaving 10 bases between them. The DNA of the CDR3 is TGCGCCAGCAGCGAGACTCGTGGCACAGATACGCAGTATTTT. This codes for CASSETRGTDTQYF.

CDR3 in amino acids: CASSLVPRDGANLVTQYF. CDR3 nucleotides: TGCGCCAGCAGCTTGGTACCGAGGGACGGCGCAAATTTAGTGACCCAGTACTTC. The rearrangement links TRBV5-1 to TRBJ2-5; D tentatively reads TRBD1 or TRBD2 (5 bases each). The CDR3 length is 18 residues. Germline V CDR1 and CDR2: SGHRS, YFSETQ. Trimming shortened V by 0 bases and J by 7 bases, and 25 bases separated the two germline ends.

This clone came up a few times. CDR3 sequence: CASSPDLSNYGYTF. The CDR3 bases are TGTGCCAGCAGCCCGGACCTCTCTAACTATGGCTACACCTTC. The chain is built from TRBV7-9 and TRBJ1-2; D remains unclear. Germline CDR1 reads SEHNR; CDR2 reads FQNEAQ (reference sequence). Between the trimmed V and J ends, which lost 5 bases and 0 bases, there was a span of 10 bases. The CDR3 is 14 amino acids.

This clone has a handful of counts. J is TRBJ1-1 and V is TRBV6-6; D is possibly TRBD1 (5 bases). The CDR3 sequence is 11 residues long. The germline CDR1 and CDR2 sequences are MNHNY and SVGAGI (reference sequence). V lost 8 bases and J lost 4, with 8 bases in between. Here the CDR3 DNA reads TGTGCCAGCCAGGGACCCACTGAAGCTTTCTTT. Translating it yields CASQGPTEAFF.

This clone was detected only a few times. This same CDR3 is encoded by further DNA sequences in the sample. The CDR3: CASSETGNQPQHF. In DNA form, the CDR3 reads TGCGCCAGCAGTGAGACGGGGAATCAGCCCCAGCATTTT. The V gene is TRBV10-2, the J gene TRBJ1-5; D not resolved. The CDR3 consists of 13 residues. Germline CDR1 is WSHSY and CDR2 is SAAADI. Between the trimmed V and J ends, which lost 2 bases and 4 bases, there was a span of 6 bases.

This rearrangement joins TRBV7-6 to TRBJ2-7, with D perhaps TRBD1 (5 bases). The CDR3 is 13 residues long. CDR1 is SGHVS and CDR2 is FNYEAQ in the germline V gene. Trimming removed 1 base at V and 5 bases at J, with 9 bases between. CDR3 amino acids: CASSLVGANEQYF. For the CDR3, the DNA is TGTGCCAGCAGCTTAGTAGGGGCGAACGAGCAGTACTTC.

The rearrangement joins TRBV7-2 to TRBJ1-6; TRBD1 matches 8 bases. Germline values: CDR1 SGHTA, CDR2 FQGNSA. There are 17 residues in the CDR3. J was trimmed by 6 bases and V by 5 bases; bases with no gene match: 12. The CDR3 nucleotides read TGTGCCAGCAGCCAAAGGGACAGGTTTAATCCTAATTCACCCCTCCACTTT. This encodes CASSQRDRFNPNSPLHF.

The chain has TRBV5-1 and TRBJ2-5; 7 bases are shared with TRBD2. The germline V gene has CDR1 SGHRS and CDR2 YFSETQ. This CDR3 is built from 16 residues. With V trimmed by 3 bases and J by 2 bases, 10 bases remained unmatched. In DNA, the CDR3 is TGCGCCAGCAGCTCGGGGGGAGGGCGAAGGCAAGAGACCCAGTACTTC. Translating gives CASSSGGGRRQETQYF.

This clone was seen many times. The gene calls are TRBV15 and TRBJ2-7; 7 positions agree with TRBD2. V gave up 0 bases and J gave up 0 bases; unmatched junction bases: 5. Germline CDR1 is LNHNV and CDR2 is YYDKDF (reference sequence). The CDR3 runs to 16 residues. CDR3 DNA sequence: TGTGCCACCAGCAGAGAACGTCTAGCGGTCTCCTACGAGCAGTACTTC. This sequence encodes CATSRERLAVSYEQYF.

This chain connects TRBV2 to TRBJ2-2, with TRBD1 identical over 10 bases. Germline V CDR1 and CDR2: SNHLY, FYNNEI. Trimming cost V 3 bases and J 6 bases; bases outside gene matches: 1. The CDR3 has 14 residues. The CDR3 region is CASSDGTGAGELFF. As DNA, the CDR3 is TGTGCCAGCAGTGATGGGACAGGGGCCGGGGAGCTGTTTTTT.

The CDR3 DNA follows: TGTGCCAGCTTGGGACAGGGGGATTCACCCCTCCACTTT. As protein: CASLGQGDSPLHF. V and J are TRBV6-1 and TRBJ1-6; TRBD1 agrees at 11 bases. Trimming took 8 bases from V and 8 from J; bases not matched to a gene: 2. Germline V gives CDR1 MNHNS, CDR2 SASEGT. This CDR3 spans 13 amino acids.

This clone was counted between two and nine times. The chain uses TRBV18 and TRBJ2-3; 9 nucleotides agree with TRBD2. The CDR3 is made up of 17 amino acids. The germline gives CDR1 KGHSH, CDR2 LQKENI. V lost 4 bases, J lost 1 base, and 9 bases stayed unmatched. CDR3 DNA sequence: TGTGCCAGCTCACGGGTAGCGGGAGACGGAGGCACAGATACGCAGTATTTT. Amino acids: CASSRVAGDGGTDTQYF. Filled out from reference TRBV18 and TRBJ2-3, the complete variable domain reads NAGVMQNPRHLVRRRGQEARLRCSPMKGHSHVYWYRQLPEEGLKFMVYLQKENIIDESGMPKERFSAEFPKEGPSILRIQQVVRGDSAAYFCASSRVAGDGGTDTQYFGPGTRLTVL.

CDR3 in amino acids: CASSSLTSFTGAFF. For the CDR3, the DNA is TGTGCCAGCAGCTCGCTGACATCTTTCACGGGGGCTTTCTTT. The chain is built from TRBV5-6 and TRBJ1-1; D is unclear. Germline V gene lookup returns CDR1 SGHDT and CDR2 YYEEEE. The CDR3 has 14 residues. V lost 3 bases and J lost 11, with 20 bases in between.

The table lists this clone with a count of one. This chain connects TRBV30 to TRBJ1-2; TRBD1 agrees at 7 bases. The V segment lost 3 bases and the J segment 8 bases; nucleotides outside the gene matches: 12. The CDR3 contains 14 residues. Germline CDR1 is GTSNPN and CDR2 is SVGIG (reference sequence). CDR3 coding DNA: TGTGCCTGGAGGAACGACAAGGGGGCGTCGGGCTACACCTTC. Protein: CAWRNDKGASGYTF.

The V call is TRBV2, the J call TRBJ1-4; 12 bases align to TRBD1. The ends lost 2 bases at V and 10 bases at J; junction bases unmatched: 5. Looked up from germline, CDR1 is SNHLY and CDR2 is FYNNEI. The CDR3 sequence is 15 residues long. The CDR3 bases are TGTGCCAGCAGTGAATTGGGACAGGGGGCGGGAAAACTGTTTTTT. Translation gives CASSELGQGAGKLFF.

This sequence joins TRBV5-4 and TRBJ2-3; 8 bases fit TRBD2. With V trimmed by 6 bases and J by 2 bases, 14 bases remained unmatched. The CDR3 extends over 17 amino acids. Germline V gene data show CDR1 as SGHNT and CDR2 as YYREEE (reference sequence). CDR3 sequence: CASTPEAGGFYTDTQYF. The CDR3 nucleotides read TGTGCCAGCACCCCTGAGGCGGGAGGATTTTACACAGATACGCAGTATTTT.

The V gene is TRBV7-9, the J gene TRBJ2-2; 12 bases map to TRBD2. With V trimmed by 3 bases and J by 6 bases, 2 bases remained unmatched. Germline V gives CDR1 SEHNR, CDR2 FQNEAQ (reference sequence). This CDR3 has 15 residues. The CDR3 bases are TGTGCCAGCAGCTTCCTAGCGGGAGGGGCCGGGGAGCTGTTTTTT. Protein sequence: CASSFLAGGAGELFF. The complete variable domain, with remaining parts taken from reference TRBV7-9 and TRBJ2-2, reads DTGVSQNPRHKITKRGQNVTFRCDPISEHNRLYWYRQTLGQGPEFLTYFQNEAQLEKSRLLSDRFSAERPKGSFSTLEIQRTEQGDSAMYLCASSFLAGGAGELFFGEGSRLTVL.

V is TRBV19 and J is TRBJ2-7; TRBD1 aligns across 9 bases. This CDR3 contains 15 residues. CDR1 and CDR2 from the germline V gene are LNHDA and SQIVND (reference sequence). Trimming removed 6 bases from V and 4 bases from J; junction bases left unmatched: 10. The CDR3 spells CASSLAQGARYEQYF. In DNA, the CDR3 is TGTGCCAGTAGCTTGGCACAGGGGGCGAGGTACGAGCAGTACTTC.

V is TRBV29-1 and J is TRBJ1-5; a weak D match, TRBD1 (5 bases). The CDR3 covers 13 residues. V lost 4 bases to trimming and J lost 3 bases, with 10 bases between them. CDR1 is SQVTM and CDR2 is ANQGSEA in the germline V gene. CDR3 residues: CSVAAGPNQPQHF. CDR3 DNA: TGCAGCGTTGCGGCAGGGCCCAATCAGCCCCAGCATTTT. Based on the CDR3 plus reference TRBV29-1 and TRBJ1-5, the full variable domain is SAVISQKPSRDICQRGTSLTIQCQVDSQVTMMFWYRQQPGQSLTLIATANQGSEATYESGFVIDKFPISRPNLTFSTLTVSNMSPEDSSIYLCSVAAGPNQPQHFGDGTRLSIL.

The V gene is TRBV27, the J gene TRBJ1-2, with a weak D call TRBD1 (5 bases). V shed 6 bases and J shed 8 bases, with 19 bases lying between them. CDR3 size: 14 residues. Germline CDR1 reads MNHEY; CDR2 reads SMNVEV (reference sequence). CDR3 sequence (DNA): TGTGCCAGCAGCATTACTGGGACTTCGGGGGGCTACACCTTC. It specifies CASSITGTSGGYTF.